This section outlines one T cell receptor (beta chain) sequence together with its context. Its antigen is currently unknown. Indicated time point: blood 2 weeks post-SBRT. Described treatment: 15 Gy SBRT to primary tumor, nephrectomy 4 weeks later. This sample was taken from a study of radiation and T cells in renal cell carcinoma. Across the study: Nephrectomy followed 15 Gy stereotactic body radiation by 4 weeks. Study findings and constraints: From baseline, blood top tumor clonotypes peaked at 2 weeks post-radiation.

The CDR3 runs to 15 residues. With 4 bases removed from V and 4 bases from J, the gap between germline ends came to 17 bases. Germline assignment: CDR1 SEHNR and CDR2 FQNEAQ (reference sequence). Some clones are missing from TCRdb's copy, which holds only in-frame ones; the method was immunoSEQ multiplex PCR. The data show almost 50,000 clones, 80% seen once. The TCR sequence derives from a woman in her 70s with renal cell carcinoma. The material was blood, obtained from a patient whose treatment included radiotherapy and nephrectomy. The chain carries TRBV7-9 and TRBJ2-7; D is unresolved. DNA for the CDR3: TGTGCCAGCAGCTCCCGGACCGCCAGTATATACGAGCAGTACTTC. This sequence encodes CASSSRTASIYEQYF.